This paragraph covers one T cell receptor (beta chain) sequence. In germline, CDR1 is SGHTS, CDR2 YDEGEE. With 1 base clipped from V and 6 bases from J, the junction kept 9 bases outside the gene matches. The CDR3 is 16 amino acids. The record originates from a study of blood T cell repertoires in COVID-19. Study-wide context: Sites across the United States, Italy and Spain contributed samples from acute and convalescent COVID-19. T cells, B-cell-depleted T cells, or PBMCs supplied cDNA or gDNA.

TCRdb keeps only in-frame clones here, not all; method: immunoSEQ multiplex PCR. The table has 200,000 to 250,000 clones, approximately 90% seen once; the top ten hold roughly 2.6%. A Seattle source enrolled patients during active infection and followed them longitudinally. The receptor was derived from a man aged 25-45 years with COVID-19, enrolled during active disease. The rearrangement uses TRBV5-8 and TRBJ2-3, with 9 bases lining up with TRBD2. The specimen was peripheral blood. The CDR3 bases are TGTGCCAGCAGCTTGATCGCGGCGGGAGGGGCGGATACGCAGTATTTT. The encoded protein is CASSLIAAGGADTQYF. The variable domain in full, with the rest retrieved from reference TRBV5-8 and TRBJ2-3, is EAGVTQSPTHLIKTRGQQATLRCSPISGHTSVYWYQQALGLGLQFLLWYDEGEERNRGNFPPRFSGRQFPNYSSELNVNALELEDSALYLCASSLIAAGGADTQYFGPGTRLTVL.